The clone carrying this TCR beta chain was picked up a small number of times. The germline V gene encodes CDR1 KGHSH and CDR2 LQKENI. The CDR3 consists of 13 residues. V lost 1 base and J lost 4, with 8 bases in between. This sample is part of a study of T cell repertoires in cytomegalovirus infection. Each CDR3 protein is one row after TCRdb ran MiXCR on the reads. The table includes 200,000 or so distinct CDR3 sequences, roughly a fifth detected once. What was sequenced was PBMCs. The TCR sequence derives from a human donor in good health (CMV status not recorded). Some clones in this sample may be carry-over from other donors' samples. This chain uses TRBV18 with TRBJ2-7; D uncertain. The CDR3 DNA sequence: TGTGCCAGCTCACCACTAAAGATTTACGAGCAGTACTTC. Its protein product is CASSPLKIYEQYF. Filled out from reference TRBV18 and TRBJ2-7, the complete variable domain reads NAGVMQNPRHLVRRRGQEARLRCSPMKGHSHVYWYRQLPEEGLKFMVYLQKENIIDESGMPKERFSAEFPKEGPSILRIQQVVRGDSAAYFCASSPLKIYEQYFGPGTRLTVT.